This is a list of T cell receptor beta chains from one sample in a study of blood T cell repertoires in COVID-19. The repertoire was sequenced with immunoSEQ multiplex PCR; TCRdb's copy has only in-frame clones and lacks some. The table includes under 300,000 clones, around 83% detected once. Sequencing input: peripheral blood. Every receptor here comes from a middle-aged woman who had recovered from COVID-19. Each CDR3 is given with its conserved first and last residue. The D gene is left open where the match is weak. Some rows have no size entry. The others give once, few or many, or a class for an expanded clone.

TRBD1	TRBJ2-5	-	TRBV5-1	CASSLYGQGNQETQYF	TGCGCCAGCAGCTTGTACGGACAGGGGAACCAAGAGACCCAGTACTTC
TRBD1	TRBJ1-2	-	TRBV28	CASKLWGQNYGYTF	TGTGCCAGCAAGCTTTGGGGACAGAACTATGGCTACACCTTC
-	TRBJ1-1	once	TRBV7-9	CASSLDLVNTEAFF	TGTGCCAGCAGCTTAGATCTAGTAAACACTGAAGCTTTCTTT
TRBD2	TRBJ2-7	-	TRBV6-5	CASSHSGGGEGEQYF	TGTGCCAGCAGTCATAGCGGGGGCGGAGAGGGGGAGCAGTACTTC
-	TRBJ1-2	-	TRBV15	CATREQGDGYTF	TGTGCCACCAGGGAACAGGGAGACGGCTACACCTTC
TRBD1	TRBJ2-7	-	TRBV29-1	CSVGGQGAYEQYF	TGCAGCGTGGGCGGACAGGGGGCCTACGAGCAGTACTTC
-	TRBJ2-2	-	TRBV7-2	CASSLIRGNTGELFF	TGTGCCAGCAGCCTAATAAGGGGGAACACCGGGGAGCTGTTTTTT
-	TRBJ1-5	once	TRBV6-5	CASSLQRGNQPQHF	TGTGCCAGCAGTTTGCAGCGGGGGAATCAGCCCCAGCATTTT
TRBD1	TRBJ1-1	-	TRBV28	CASTGEGAADTEAFF	TGTGCCAGCACGGGAGAGGGGGCAGCGGACACTGAAGCTTTCTTT
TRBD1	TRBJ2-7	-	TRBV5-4	CASSWNRDREIGYEQYF	TGTGCCAGCAGCTGGAACCGGGACAGGGAGATAGGATACGAGCAGTACTTC
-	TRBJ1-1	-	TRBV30	CAWSGQLAATEAFF	TGTGCCTGGAGTGGACAGCTCGCGGCCACTGAAGCTTTCTTT
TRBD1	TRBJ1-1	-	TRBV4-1	CASSQPGQGFLGAFF	TGCGCCAGCAGCCAGCCCGGACAGGGCTTTCTAGGAGCTTTCTTT
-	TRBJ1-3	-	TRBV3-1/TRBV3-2	CASSPRVSGNTIYF	TGTGCCAGCAGCCCCAGGGTCTCTGGAAACACCATATATTTT
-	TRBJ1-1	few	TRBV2	CASSDRTAYTEAFF	TGTGCCAGCAGTGACCGGACAGCCTACACTGAAGCTTTCTTT
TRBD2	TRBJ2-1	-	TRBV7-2	CASSLVSGGRGEQFF	TGTGCCAGCAGCTTAGTCAGCGGGGGAAGGGGTGAGCAGTTCTTC
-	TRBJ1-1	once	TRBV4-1	CASSQDGGPQARGDTEAFF	TGCGCCAGCAGCCAAGATGGGGGCCCGCAGGCAAGGGGCGACACTGAAGCTTTCTTT
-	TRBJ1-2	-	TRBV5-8	CASSHGGASSF	TGTGCCAGCAGTCATGGGGGGGCATCTTCGTTC
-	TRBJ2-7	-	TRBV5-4	CASSLDVGSHEQYF	TGTGCCAGCAGCTTGGATGTGGGCTCCCACGAGCAGTACTTC
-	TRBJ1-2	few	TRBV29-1	CSVAGNYGYTF	TGCAGCGTTGCAGGCAACTATGGCTACACCTTC
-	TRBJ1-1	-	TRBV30	CAWAPRDTEAFF	TGTGCTTGGGCCCCGAGGGACACTGAAGCTTTCTTT
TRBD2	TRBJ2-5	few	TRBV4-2	CASSQGPGGEVQETQYF	TGTGCCAGCAGCCAAGGACCGGGGGGGGAGGTTCAAGAGACCCAGTACTTC
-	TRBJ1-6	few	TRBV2	CASSEGLYNSPLHF	TGTGCCAGCAGTGAGGGCCTCTATAATTCACCCCTCCACTTT
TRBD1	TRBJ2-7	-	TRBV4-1	CASSQEPGQGYEQYF	TGCGCCAGCAGCCAAGAACCGGGACAGGGCTACGAGCAGTACTTC
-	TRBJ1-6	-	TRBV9	CASSLRGYNSPLHF	TGTGCCAGCAGCCTCCGGGGTTATAATTCACCCCTCCACTTT
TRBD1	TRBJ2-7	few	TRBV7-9	CASSPGQESSYEQYF	TGTGCCAGCAGCCCCGGACAGGAAAGCTCCTACGAGCAGTACTTC
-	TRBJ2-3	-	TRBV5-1	CASSFGQGGNTDTQYF	TGCGCCAGCAGCTTCGGACAGGGAGGGAACACAGATACGCAGTATTTT
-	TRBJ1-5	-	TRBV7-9	CASSLAEFGPQHF	TGTGCCAGCAGCTTAGCAGAGTTTGGGCCCCAGCATTTT
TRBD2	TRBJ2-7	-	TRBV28	CASSSFYSSGDSYEQYF	TGTGCCAGCAGTTCTTTCTACTCTAGCGGAGATTCCTACGAGCAGTACTTC
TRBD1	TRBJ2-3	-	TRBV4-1	CASSSADRGYPDTQYF	TGCGCCAGCAGCTCGGCCGACAGGGGATACCCAGATACGCAGTATTTT
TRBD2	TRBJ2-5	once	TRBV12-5	CASGLDPGLAGSGTQYF	TGTGCTAGTGGTTTGGACCCGGGACTAGCGGGGTCGGGGACCCAGTACTTC
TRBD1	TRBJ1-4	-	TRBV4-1	CASRRQGTNEKLFF	TGCGCCAGCAGGAGACAGGGCACTAATGAAAAACTGTTTTTT
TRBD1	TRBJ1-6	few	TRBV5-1	CASSLGADRENSPLHF	TGCGCCAGCAGCTTGGGGGCGGACAGGGAGAATTCACCCCTCCACTTT
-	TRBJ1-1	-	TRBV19	CASSISGNTEAFF	TGTGCCAGTAGTATATCGGGAAACACTGAAGCTTTCTTT
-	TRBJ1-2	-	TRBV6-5	CASRTLPQGNYGYTF	TGTGCCAGCAGGACCCTCCCACAGGGCAACTATGGCTACACCTTC